The clone carrying this TCR beta chain was seen a handful of times. Its antigen is not known. This record comes from a study of OX40 agonist ivuxolimab in advanced cancers. For the study at large: Patients received ivuxolimab, an agonistic anti-OX40 (CD134) antibody.

Clones were read by immunoSEQ multiplex PCR, and TCRdb kept only the in-frame ones, dropping some. In the table there are 55,000 to 80,000 clones, around 80% of which are singletons. Trimming removed 0 bases from V and 2 bases from J, with 8 bases in between. CDR1 is KGHSH, CDR2 LQKENI, per germline. The CDR3 is 15 residues long. The study, taken as a whole, reports: At 0.1-3.0 mg/kg, partial responders had clonal expansion among the lowest observed.

Material: CD4+ or CD8+ T cells sorted from blood, obtained in a trial of the OX40 agonist ivuxolimab. This chain uses TRBV18 with TRBJ1-3; TRBD1 is a possible D gene (6 bases). The sequence derives from an adult with an advanced solid tumor such as melanoma, head and neck, liver or kidney cancer. CDR3 DNA sequence: TGTGCCAGCTCACCACCGGGGGCCCCTGGAAACACCATATATTTT. Its translation: CASSPPGAPGNTIYF.